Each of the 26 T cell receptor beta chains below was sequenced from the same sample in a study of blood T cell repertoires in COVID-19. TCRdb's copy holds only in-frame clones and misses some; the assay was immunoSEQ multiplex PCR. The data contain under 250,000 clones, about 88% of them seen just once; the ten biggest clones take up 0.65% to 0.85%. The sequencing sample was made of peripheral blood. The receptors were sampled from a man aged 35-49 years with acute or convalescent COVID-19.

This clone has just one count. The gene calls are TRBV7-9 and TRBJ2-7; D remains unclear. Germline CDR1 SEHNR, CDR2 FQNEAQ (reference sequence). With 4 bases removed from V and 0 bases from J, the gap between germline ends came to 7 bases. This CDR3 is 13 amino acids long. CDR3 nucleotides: TGTGCCAGCAGCTCTACCCTCTCCTACGAGCAGTACTTC. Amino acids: CASSSTLSYEQYF.

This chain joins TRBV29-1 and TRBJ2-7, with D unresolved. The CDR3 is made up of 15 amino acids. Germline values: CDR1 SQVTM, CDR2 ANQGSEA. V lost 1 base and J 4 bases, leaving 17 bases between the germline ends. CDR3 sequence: CSVEARFEIMYEQYF. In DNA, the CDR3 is TGCAGCGTTGAAGCCCGCTTTGAGATAATGTACGAGCAGTACTTC.

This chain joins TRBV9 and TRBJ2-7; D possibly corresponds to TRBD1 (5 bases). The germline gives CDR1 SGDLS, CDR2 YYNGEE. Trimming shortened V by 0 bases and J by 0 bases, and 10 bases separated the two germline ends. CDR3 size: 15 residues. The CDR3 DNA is TGTGCCAGCAGCGTAGCTGGGGCTAGCTCCTACGAGCAGTACTTC. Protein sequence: CASSVAGASSYEQYF.

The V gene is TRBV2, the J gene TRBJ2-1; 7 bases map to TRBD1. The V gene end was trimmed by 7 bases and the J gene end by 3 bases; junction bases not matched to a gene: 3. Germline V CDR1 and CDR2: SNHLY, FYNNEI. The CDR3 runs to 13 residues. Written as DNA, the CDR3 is TGTGCCAGCACTACAGGGGACTACAATGAGCAGTTCTTC. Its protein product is CASTTGDYNEQFF.

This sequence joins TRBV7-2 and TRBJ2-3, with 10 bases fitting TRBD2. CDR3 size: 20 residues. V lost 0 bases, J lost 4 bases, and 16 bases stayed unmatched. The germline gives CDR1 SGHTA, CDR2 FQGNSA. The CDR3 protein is CASSLARLAGASYFPDTQYF. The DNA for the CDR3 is TGTGCCAGCAGCTTAGCTAGGCTAGCGGGGGCTTCGTATTTCCCAGATACGCAGTATTTT.

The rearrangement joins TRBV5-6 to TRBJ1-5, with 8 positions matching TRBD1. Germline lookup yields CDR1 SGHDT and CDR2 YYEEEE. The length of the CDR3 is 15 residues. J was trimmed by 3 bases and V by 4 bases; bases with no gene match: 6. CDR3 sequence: CASSRAGGPNQPQHF. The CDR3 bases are TGTGCCAGCAGCCGGGCAGGGGGCCCCAATCAGCCCCAGCATTTT.

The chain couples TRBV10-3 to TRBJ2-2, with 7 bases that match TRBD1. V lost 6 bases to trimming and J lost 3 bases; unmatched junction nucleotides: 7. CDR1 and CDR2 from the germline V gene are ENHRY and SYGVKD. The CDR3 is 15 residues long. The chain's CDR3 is CAIRPPTGYTGELFF. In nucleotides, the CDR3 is TGTGCCATCAGACCCCCGACAGGGTACACCGGGGAGCTGTTTTTT.

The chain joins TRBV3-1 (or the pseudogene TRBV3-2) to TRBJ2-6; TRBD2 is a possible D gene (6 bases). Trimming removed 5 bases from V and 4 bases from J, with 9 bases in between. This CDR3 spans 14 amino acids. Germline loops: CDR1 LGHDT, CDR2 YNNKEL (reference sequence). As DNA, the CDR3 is TGTGCCAGCAGCTTGGCGGGAGGGGCCAACGTCCTGACTTTC. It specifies CASSLAGGANVLTF.

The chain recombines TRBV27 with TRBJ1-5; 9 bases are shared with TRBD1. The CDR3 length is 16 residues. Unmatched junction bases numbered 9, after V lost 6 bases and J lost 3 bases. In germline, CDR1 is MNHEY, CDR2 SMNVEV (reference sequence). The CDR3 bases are TGTGCCAGCAGCCAAACCGGGACAGGGAACAATCAGCCCCAGCATTTT. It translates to CASSQTGTGNNQPQHF.

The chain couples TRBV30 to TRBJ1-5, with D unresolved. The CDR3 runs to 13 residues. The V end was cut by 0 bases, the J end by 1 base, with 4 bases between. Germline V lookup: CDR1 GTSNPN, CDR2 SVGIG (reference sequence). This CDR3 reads CAWSVRSNQPQHF. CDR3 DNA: TGTGCCTGGAGTGTACGGAGCAATCAGCCCCAGCATTTT.

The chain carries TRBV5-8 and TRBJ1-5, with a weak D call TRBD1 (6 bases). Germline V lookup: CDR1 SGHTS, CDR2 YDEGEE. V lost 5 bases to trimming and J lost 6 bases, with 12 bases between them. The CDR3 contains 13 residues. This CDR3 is CASRQTGIQPQHF. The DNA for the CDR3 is TGTGCCAGCAGACAAACAGGGATTCAGCCCCAGCATTTT.

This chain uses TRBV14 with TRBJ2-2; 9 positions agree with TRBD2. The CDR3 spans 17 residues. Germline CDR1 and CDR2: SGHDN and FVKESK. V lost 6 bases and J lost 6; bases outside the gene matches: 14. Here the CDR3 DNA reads TGTGCCAGCAGTCATGCCCGGCAAGCGGGGGGAGCCGGGGAGCTGTTTTTT. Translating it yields CASSHARQAGGAGELFF.

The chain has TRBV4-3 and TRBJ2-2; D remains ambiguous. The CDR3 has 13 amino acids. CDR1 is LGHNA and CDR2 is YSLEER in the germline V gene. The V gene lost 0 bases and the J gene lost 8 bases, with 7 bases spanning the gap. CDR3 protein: CASSQERLGELFF. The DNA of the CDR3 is TGCGCCAGCAGCCAAGAGAGGTTGGGGGAGCTGTTTTTT.

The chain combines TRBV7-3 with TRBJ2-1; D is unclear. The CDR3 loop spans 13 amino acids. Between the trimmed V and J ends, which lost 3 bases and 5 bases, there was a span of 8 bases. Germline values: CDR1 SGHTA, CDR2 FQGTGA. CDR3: CASSFSPDNEQFF. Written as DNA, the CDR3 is TGTGCCAGCAGCTTCTCCCCAGACAATGAGCAGTTCTTC.

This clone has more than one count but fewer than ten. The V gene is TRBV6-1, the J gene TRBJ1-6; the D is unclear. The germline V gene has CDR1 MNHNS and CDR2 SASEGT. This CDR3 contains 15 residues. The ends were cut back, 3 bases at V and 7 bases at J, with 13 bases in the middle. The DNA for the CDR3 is TGTGCCAGCAGTGAGTGGACTGGCCCAAATTCACCCCTCCACTTT. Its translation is CASSEWTGPNSPLHF.

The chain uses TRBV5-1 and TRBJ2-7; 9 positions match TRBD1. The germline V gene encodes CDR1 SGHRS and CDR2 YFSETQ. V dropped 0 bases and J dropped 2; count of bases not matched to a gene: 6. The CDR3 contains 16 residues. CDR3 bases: TGCGCCAGCAGCTTGGCCGCCGGGACAGGGCCCTACGAGCAGTACTTC. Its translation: CASSLAAGTGPYEQYF.

This CDR3 reads CASKGEPLAPLYEQYF. CDR3 sequence (DNA): TGTGCCAGCAAGGGGGAGCCCCTCGCCCCACTCTACGAGCAGTACTTC. V gene TRBV7-3 combines with J gene TRBJ2-7; maybe TRBD1 (6 bases). The V gene lost 7 bases and the J gene lost 3 bases, with 22 bases spanning the gap. The V gene's germline CDR1 is SGHTA and CDR2 FQGTGA. This CDR3 region has 16 residues. Full variable domain (missing parts from reference TRBV7-3 and TRBJ2-7): GAGVSQTPSNKVTEKGKYVELRCDPISGHTALYWYRQSLGQGPEFLIYFQGTGAADDSGLPNDRFFAVRPEGSVSTLKIQRTERGDSAVYLCASKGEPLAPLYEQYFGPGTRLTVT.

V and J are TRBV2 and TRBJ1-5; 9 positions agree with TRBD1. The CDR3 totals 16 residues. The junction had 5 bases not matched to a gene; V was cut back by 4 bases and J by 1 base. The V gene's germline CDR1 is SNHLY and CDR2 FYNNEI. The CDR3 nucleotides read TGTGCCAGCAGTGCCGGGACAGGGAGAAGCAATCAGCCCCAGCATTTT. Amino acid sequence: CASSAGTGRSNQPQHF.

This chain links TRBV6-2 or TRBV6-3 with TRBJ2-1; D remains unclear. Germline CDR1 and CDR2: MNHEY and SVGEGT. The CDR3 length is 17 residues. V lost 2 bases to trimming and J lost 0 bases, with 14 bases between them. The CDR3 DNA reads TGTGCCAGCAGTTACCGAGGTCGGCAGAGCTCCTACAATGAGCAGTTCTTC. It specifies CASSYRGRQSSYNEQFF.

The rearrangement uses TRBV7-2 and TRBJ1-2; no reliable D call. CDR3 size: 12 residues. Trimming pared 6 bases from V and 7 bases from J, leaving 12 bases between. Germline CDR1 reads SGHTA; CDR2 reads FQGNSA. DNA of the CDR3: TGTGCCAGCAGTTACACAGTTGGTGGCTACACCTTC. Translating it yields CASSYTVGGYTF.

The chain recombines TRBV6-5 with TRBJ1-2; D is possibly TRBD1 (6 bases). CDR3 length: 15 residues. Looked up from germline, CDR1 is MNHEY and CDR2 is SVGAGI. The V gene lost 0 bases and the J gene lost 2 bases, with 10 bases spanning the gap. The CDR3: CASSYSRQGNYGYTF. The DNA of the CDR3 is TGTGCCAGCAGTTACTCGAGGCAGGGGAACTATGGCTACACCTTC.

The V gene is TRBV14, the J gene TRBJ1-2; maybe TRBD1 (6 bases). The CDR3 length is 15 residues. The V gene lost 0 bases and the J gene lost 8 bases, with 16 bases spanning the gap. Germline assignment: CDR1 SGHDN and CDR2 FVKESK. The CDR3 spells CASSQEQGKIRGYTF. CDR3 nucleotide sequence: TGTGCCAGCAGCCAAGAACAGGGTAAAATAAGAGGCTACACCTTC.

The CDR3 sequence is CAWSFTSNYGYTF. The CDR3 nucleotides read TGTGCCTGGAGTTTCACCAGTAACTATGGCTACACCTTC. The rearrangement links TRBV30 to TRBJ1-2; D is uncertain. Germline CDR1 reads GTSNPN; CDR2 reads SVGIG (reference sequence). The CDR3 runs to 13 residues. Trimming shortened V by 2 bases and J by 1 base, and 8 bases separated the two germline ends.

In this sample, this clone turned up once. The CDR3 DNA follows: TGTGCCAGTAGACAGTTCTCTGGAAACACCATATATTTT. It yields the protein CASRQFSGNTIYF. The chain has TRBV19 and TRBJ1-3; D is uncertain. From germline, CDR1 is LNHDA and CDR2 SQIVND (reference sequence). The V gene lost 6 bases and the J gene lost 0 bases, with 6 bases spanning the gap. The CDR3 has 13 residues.

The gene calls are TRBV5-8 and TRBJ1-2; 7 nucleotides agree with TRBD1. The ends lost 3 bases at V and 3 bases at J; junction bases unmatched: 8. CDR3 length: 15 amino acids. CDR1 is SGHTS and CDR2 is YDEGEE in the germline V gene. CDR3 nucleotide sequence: TGTGCCAGCAGCTCCGACAGGGCCTTTCACTATGGCTACACCTTC. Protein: CASSSDRAFHYGYTF.

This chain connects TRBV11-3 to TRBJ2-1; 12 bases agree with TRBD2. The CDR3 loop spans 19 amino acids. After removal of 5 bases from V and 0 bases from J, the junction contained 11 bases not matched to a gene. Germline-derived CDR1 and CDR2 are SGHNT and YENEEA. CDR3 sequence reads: CASSASGLAGPSSYNEQFF. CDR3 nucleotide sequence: TGTGCCAGCAGCGCCTCGGGACTAGCGGGCCCTAGCTCCTACAATGAGCAGTTCTTC.